This TCR beta chain is drawn from a study of cytomegalovirus exposure and HLA in healthy donors. CDR3 size: 12 residues. Germline CDR1 is LNHDA and CDR2 is SQIVND (reference sequence). V lost 5 bases and J lost 5; bases outside the gene matches: 1. Comment on this clone: Its antigen is currently unknown.

General study points: Differences between HLA loci emerged in a later analysis of TCR association rates, with DRB1 most and HLA-C fewest. A later analysis associated 15,000 or so TCR beta sequences with HLA alleles at a 0.05 false discovery rate. Reports indicated that the classifier achieved high specificity and sensitivity in diagnosing cytomegalovirus status.

The PCR employed 60 Vbeta primers together with 13 Jbeta primers. Assay used: immunoSEQ multiplex PCR; TCRdb lists only in-frame clones, some missing. The data show about 120,000 clones, over 60% seen once. The chain has TRBV19 and TRBJ2-3; 7 bases match TRBD2. The receptor comes from a man in his forties in good health and CMV-seropositive. The sequencing sample was made of PBMCs. The DNA for the CDR3 is TGTGCCAGTAGTGGGACTAAAGATACGCAGTATTTT. It specifies CASSGTKDTQYF.